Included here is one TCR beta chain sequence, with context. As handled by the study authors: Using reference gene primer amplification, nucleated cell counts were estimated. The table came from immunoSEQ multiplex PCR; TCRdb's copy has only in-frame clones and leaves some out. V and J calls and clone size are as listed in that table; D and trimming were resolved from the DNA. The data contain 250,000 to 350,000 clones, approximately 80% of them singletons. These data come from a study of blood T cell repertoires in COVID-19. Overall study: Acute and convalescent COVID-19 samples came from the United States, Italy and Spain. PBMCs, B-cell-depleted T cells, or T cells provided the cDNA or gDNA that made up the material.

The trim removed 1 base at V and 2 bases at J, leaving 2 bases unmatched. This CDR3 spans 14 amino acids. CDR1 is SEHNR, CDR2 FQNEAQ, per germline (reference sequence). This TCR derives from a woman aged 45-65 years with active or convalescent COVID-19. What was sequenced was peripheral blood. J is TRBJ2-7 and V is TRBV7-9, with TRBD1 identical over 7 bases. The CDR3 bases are TGTGCCAGCAGCTTAGGGACAGGAGCCTACGAGCAGTACTTC. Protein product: CASSLGTGAYEQYF.